This T cell receptor beta chain was captured in a study of shared clonotypes between healthy human individuals. Across the whole study: Each donor contributed plates that comprised three CD4 naive, three CD4 memory, two CD8 naive and one CD8 memory.

The protocol was immunoSEQ multiplex PCR, while the TCRdb copy is restricted to in-frame clones and leaves out a portion. The table has 2 million to 3 million clones, 93% seen once. The CDR3 extends over 15 amino acids. In germline, CDR1 is MDHEN, CDR2 SYDVKM. Germline trimming cut 4 bases from V and 3 bases from J; bases unmatched to any gene: 6. Overall study findings and caveats: Across subsets, estimated richness was generally greater for naive than for memory populations. All-four-donor shared clonotypes had higher generation probabilities than non-shared clonotypes did.

With respect to this clone: Antigen: not known.

Material for sequencing was naive CD4+ T cells from PBMCs. As for subset: CD45RA+ positively selected. The receptor was derived from a man aged 18 to 30 in good health. Some clones in this sample may be carry-over from other donors' samples. The chain has TRBV28 and TRBJ2-7; 10 bases agree with TRBD2. CDR3 coding DNA: TGTGCCAGCAGTTCAGGAGCGGGAGGGAACTACGAGCAGTACTTC. This sequence encodes CASSSGAGGNYEQYF.